This TCR beta chain was sequenced in a study of T cell responses to AZD1222 COVID-19 vaccine. Study-wide points: Baseline seropositives among AZD1222 recipients totaled only five or six.

CDR3 length: 18 residues. Germline V CDR1 and CDR2: SNHLY, FYNNEI. Unmatched junction bases numbered 11, after V lost 8 bases and J lost 1 base. With respect to this clone: Its antigen is currently unknown.

Profiled with immunoSEQ multiplex PCR; TCRdb holds only in-frame clones, not every one. The table has about 120,000 clones, roughly 88% seen once. The sample in question was peripheral blood, obtained on day 0 of AZD1222 vaccination. The chain couples TRBV2 to TRBJ2-7; 16 bases align to TRBD2. This TCR was recovered from an adult in good health. CDR3 sequence: CASGTSGRAVEVSYEQYF. Written as DNA, the CDR3 is TGTGCCAGCGGGACTAGCGGGAGGGCCGTCGAAGTATCCTACGAGCAGTACTTC.